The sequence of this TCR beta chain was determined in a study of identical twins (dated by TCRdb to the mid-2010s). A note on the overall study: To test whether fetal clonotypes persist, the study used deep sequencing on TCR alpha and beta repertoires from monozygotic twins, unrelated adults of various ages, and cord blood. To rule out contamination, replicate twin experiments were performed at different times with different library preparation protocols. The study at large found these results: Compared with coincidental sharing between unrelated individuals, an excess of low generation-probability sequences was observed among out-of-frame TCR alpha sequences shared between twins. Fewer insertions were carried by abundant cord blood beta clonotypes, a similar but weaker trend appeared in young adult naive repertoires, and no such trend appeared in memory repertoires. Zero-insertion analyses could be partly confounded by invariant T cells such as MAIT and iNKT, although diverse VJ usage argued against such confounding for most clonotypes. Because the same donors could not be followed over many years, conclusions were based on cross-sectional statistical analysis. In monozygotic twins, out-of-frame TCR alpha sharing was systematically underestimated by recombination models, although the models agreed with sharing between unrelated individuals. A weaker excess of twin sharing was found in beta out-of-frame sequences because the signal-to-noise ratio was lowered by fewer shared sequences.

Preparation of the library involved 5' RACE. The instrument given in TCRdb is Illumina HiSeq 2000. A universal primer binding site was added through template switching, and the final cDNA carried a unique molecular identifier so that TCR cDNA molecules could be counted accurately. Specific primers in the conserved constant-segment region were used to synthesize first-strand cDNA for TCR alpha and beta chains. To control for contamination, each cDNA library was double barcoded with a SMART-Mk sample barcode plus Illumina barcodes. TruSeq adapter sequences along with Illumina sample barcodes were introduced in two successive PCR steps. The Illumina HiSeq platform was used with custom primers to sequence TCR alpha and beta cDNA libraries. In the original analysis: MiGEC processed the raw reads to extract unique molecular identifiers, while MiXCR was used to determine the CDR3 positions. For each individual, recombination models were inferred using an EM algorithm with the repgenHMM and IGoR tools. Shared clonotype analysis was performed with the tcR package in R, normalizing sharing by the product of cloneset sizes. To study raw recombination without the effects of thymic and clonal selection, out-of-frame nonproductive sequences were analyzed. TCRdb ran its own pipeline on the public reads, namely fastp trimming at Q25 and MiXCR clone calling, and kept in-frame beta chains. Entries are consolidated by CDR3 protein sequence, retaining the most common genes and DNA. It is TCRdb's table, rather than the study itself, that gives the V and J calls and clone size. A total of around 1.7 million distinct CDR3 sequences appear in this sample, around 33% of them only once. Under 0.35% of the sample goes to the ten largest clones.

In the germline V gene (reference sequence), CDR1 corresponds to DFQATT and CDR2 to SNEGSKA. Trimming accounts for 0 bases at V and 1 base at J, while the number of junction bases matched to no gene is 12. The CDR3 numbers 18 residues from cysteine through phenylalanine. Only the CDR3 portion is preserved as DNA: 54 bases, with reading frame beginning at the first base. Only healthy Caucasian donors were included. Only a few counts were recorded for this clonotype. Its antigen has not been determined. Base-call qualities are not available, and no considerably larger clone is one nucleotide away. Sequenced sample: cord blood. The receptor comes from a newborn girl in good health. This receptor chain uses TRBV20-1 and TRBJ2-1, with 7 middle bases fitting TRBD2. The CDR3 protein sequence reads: CSARDYRGLVSSYNEQFF. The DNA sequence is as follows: TGCAGTGCTAGAGATTACCGCGGACTAGTAAGTTCCTACAATGAGCAGTTCTTC.